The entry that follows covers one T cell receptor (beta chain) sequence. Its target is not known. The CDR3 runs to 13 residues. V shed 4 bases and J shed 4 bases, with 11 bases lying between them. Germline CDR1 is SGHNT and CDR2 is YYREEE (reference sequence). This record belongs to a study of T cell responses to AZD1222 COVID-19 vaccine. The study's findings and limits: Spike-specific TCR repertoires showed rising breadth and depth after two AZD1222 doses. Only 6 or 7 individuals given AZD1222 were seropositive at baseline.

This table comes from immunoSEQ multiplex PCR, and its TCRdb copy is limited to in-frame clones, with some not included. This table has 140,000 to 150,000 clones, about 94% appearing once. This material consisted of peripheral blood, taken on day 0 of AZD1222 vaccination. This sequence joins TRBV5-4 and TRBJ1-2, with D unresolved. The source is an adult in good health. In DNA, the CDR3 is TGTGCCAGCAGCGTTGGACTCCGCTATGGCTACACCTTC. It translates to CASSVGLRYGYTF.